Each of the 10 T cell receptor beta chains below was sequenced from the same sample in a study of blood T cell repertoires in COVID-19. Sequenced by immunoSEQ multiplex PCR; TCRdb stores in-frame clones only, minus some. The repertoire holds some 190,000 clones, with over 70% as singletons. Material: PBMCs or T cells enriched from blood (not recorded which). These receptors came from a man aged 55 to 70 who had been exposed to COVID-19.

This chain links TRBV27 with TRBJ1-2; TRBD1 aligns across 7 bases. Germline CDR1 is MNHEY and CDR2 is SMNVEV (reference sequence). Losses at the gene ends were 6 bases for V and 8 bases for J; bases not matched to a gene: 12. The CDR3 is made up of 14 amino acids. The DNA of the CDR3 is TGTGCCAGCAGCGCTATTCGGGACAGTCAGGGCTACACCTTC. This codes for CASSAIRDSQGYTF.

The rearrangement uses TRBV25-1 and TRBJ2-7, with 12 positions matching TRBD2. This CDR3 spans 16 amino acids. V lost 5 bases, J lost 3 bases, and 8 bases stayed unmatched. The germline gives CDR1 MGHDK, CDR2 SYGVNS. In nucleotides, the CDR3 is TGTGCCAGCAGTCTACTAGCGGGAGGCCGTCTCTACGAGCAGTACTTC. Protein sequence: CASSLLAGGRLYEQYF.

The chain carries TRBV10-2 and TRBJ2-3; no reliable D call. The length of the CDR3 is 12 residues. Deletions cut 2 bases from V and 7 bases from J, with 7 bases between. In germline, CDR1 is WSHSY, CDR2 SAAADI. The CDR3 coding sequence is TGCGCCAGCAGTGAGGCAGACTATACGCAGTATTTT. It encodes CASSEADYTQYF.

CDR3 DNA sequence: TGTGCCACCAGCAGACCGACAGGGGGCCATGGGGTAGCTTTCTTT. As protein: CATSRPTGGHGVAFF. This chain connects TRBV15 to TRBJ1-1; 10 positions match TRBD1. The CDR3 totals 15 residues. J lost 10 bases, V lost 2 bases, and 10 bases had no gene match. The germline gives CDR1 LNHNV, CDR2 YYDKDF (reference sequence).

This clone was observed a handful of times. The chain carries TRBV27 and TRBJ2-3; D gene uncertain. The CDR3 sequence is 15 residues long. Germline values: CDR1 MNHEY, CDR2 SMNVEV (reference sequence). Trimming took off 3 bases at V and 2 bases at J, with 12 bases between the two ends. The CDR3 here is CASSFSLPATDTQYF. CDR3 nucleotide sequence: TGTGCCAGCAGTTTTAGTCTCCCTGCCACAGATACGCAGTATTTT.

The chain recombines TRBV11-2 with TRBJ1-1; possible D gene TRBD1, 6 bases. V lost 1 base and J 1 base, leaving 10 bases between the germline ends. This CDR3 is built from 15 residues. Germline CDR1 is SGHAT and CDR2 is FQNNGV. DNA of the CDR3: TGTGCCAGCAGCTTAGGGACAGTATCGAACACTGAAGCTTTCTTT. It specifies CASSLGTVSNTEAFF. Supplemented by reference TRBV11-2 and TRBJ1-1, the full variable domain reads EAGVAQSPRYKIIEKRQSVAFWCNPISGHATLYWYQQILGQGPKLLIQFQNNGVVDDSQLPKDRFSAERLKGVDSTLKIQPAKLEDSAVYLCASSLGTVSNTEAFFGQGTRLTVV.

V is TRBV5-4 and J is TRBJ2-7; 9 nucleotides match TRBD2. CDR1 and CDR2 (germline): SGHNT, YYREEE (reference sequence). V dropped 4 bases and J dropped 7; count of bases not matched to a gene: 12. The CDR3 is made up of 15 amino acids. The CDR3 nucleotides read TGTGCCAGCAGCCGCGCGGGGGGGGACCTACGGGAGCAGTACTTC. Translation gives CASSRAGGDLREQYF.

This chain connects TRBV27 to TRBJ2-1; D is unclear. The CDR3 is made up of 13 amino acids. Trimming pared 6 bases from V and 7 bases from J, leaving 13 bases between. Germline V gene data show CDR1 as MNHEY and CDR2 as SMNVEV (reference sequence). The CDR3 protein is CASSPYPVNEQFF. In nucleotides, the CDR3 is TGTGCCAGCAGCCCCTATCCCGTAAATGAGCAGTTCTTC.

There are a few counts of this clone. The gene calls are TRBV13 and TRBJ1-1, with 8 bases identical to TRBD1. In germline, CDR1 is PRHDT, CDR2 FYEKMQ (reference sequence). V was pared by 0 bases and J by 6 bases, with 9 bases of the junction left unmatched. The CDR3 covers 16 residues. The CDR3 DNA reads TGTGCCAGCAGCTTAGGTCTAGGCAGGGGGCAGGCTGAAGCTTTCTTT. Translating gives CASSLGLGRGQAEAFF. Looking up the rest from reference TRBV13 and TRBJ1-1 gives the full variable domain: AAGVIQSPRHLIKEKRETATLKCYPIPRHDTVYWYQQGPGQDPQFLISFYEKMQSDKGSIPDRFSAQQFSDYHSELNMSSLELGDSALYFCASSLGLGRGQAEAFFGQGTRLTVV.

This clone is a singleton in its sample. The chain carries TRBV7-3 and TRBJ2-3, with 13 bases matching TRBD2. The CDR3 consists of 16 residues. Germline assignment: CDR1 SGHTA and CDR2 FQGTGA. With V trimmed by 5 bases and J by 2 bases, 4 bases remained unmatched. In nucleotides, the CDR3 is TGTGCCAGCAGCCAGGGGACTAGCGGGAACACAGATACGCAGTATTTT. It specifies CASSQGTSGNTDTQYF.